This section outlines one T cell receptor beta chain sequence together with its context. Its matching antigen is unknown. This CDR3 has 14 amino acids. CDR1 is LGHDT, CDR2 YNNKEL, per germline (reference sequence). Trimming stripped 2 bases from V and 4 bases from J, with 9 bases between. This sample was taken from a study of early T cells in non-severe SARS-CoV-2 infection. As for the study in general: Chains from this unsorted whole-blood bulk RNA could not be paired. Whole-study findings and limits: VDJdb matching, biased toward anti-spike CD8 responses, missed private and CD4 specificities.

Individual cDNA molecules carried attached unique molecular identifiers. TCRdb re-called the 5' RACE reads through MiXCR, storing one row per CDR3 protein. The sample holds 65,000 to 75,000 distinct CDR3 sequences, roughly 12% seen once. This receptor was obtained from an adult who was a healthcare worker with PCR-confirmed SARS-CoV-2 infection or an uninfected control (not recorded which). Source material: whole blood. The chain is built from TRBV3-1 and TRBJ2-1; D might be TRBD2 (6 bases). The CDR3 nucleotides read TGTGCCAGCAGCCAAAGTGGGGGGTACAATGAGCAGTTCTTC. It yields the protein CASSQSGGYNEQFF.